One sample yielded the 18 T cell receptor beta chains listed below, sequenced in a study of cytomegalovirus exposure and HLA in healthy donors. Some clones are missing from TCRdb's copy, which holds only in-frame ones; the method was immunoSEQ multiplex PCR. The repertoire consists of some 180,000 clones, with about 81% occurring once and the leading ten covering less than 1.5%. The sequenced sample was PBMCs. These receptors all come from a woman aged 30 to 39 in good health and CMV-seronegative.

The rearrangement uses TRBV10-3 and TRBJ2-7; no definite D call. Germline CDR1 and CDR2: ENHRY and SYGVKD. With 3 bases removed from V and 0 bases from J, the gap between germline ends came to 12 bases. There are 15 residues in the CDR3. In nucleotides, the CDR3 is TGTGCCATCAGTGATCGGCAGGCGAGCTCCTACGAGCAGTACTTC. Its protein is CAISDRQASSYEQYF.

CDR3 loop: CASSTGRGQGAYEQYF. DNA of the CDR3: TGTGCCAGCAGCACAGGGAGGGGACAGGGGGCCTACGAGCAGTACTTC. The J gene is TRBJ2-7, the V gene TRBV7-9, with 11 bases that match TRBD1. This CDR3 contains 16 residues. Germline-derived CDR1 and CDR2 are SEHNR and FQNEAQ (reference sequence). With 5 bases clipped from V and 2 bases from J, the junction kept 8 bases outside the gene matches.

V and J are TRBV18 and TRBJ1-5; D ambiguous. From germline, CDR1 is KGHSH and CDR2 LQKENI. CDR3 size: 13 residues. V was pared by 6 bases and J by 5 bases, with 11 bases between. CDR3: CASSPSGDQPQHF. The CDR3 coding sequence is TGTGCCAGCTCGCCCTCCGGGGATCAGCCCCAGCATTTT. Supplemented by reference TRBV18 and TRBJ1-5, the full variable domain reads NAGVMQNPRHLVRRRGQEARLRCSPMKGHSHVYWYRQLPEEGLKFMVYLQKENIIDESGMPKERFSAEFPKEGPSILRIQQVVRGDSAAYFCASSPSGDQPQHFGDGTRLSIL.

The CDR3 protein is CASSLRPGRGGRARAYEQYF. Written as DNA, the CDR3 is TGTGCCAGCAGTTTACGTCCCGGACGGGGCGGGAGGGCCCGGGCGTACGAGCAGTACTTC. J is TRBJ2-7 and V is TRBV27, with 9 bases that match TRBD2. The CDR3 totals 20 residues. The germline CDR1 and CDR2 sequences are MNHEY and SMNVEV (reference sequence). The trim removed 2 bases at V and 4 bases at J, leaving 21 bases unmatched.

This chain links TRBV5-1 with TRBJ2-3, with 7 bases fitting TRBD2. The CDR3 extends over 16 amino acids. The germline V gene has CDR1 SGHRS and CDR2 YFSETQ. The J segment lost 1 base and the V segment lost 0 bases, leaving 5 bases of the junction unmatched. The CDR3 sequence is CASSLVGLAGTDTQYF. CDR3 coding DNA: TGCGCCAGCAGCTTGGTGGGCCTAGCGGGCACAGATACGCAGTATTTT.

The chain links TRBV6-5 to TRBJ1-1; a possible D gene is TRBD1 (6 bases). CDR1 and CDR2 (germline): MNHEY, SVGAGI. There are 16 residues in the CDR3. The V gene lost 0 bases and the J gene lost 4 bases, with 15 bases spanning the gap. The CDR3 coding sequence is TGTGCCAGCAGTTACTCGATCGCGGGGGCCAGCACTGAAGCTTTCTTT. It encodes CASSYSIAGASTEAFF.

The chain recombines TRBV9 with TRBJ1-2; D is ambiguous. Trimming shortened V by 0 bases and J by 8 bases, and 11 bases separated the two germline ends. The length of the CDR3 is 13 residues. Germline V gene lookup returns CDR1 SGDLS and CDR2 YYNGEE. CDR3 loop: CASSVVTRWGYTF. The DNA for the CDR3 is TGTGCCAGCAGCGTAGTCACCAGGTGGGGCTACACCTTC.

This clone has more than one count but fewer than ten. This chain joins TRBV19 and TRBJ2-5, with 8 bases that match TRBD2. The CDR3 is made up of 15 amino acids. The junction had 9 bases not matched to a gene; V was cut back by 4 bases and J by 5 bases. Germline values: CDR1 LNHDA, CDR2 SQIVND (reference sequence). CDR3 loop: CASSKESGSWETQYF. As DNA, the CDR3 is TGTGCCAGTAGTAAAGAGAGCGGGAGCTGGGAGACCCAGTACTTC.

This chain uses TRBV5-1 with TRBJ1-3, with a possible D match to TRBD1 (6 bases). Trimming shortened V by 4 bases and J by 8 bases, and 19 bases separated the two germline ends. This CDR3 is 15 amino acids long. Germline V gives CDR1 SGHRS, CDR2 YFSETQ. Here the CDR3 reads CASSPTWGGRDTIYF. As DNA, the CDR3 is TGCGCCAGCAGCCCAACCTGGGGGGGGCGAGACACCATATATTTT.

The chain is built from TRBV6-1 and TRBJ2-7; D possibly corresponds to TRBD1 (5 bases). CDR3 length: 16 amino acids. Trimming left V 3 bases short and J 0 bases short, with 15 bases between. In germline, CDR1 is MNHNS, CDR2 SASEGT. The CDR3 region has the DNA TGTGCCAGCAGTGAGGGGCGTTCCTTCAGCTCCTACGAGCAGTACTTC. This codes for CASSEGRSFSSYEQYF.

V usage is TRBV6-5 and J usage is TRBJ2-1; no reliable D call. V dropped 6 bases and J dropped 4 bases, with 16 bases sitting between them. Germline V CDR1 and CDR2: MNHEY, SVGAGI. The CDR3 runs 15 residues. In nucleotides, the CDR3 is TGTGCCAGCAGCGAAAACACCCCCGAATACAATGAGCAGTTCTTC. Translation: CASSENTPEYNEQFF.

The genes are TRBV19 and TRBJ2-7; D is ambiguous. The V end lost 3 bases, the J end lost 0 bases, and 6 bases lay between the germline ends. Germline V gene data show CDR1 as LNHDA and CDR2 as SQIVND (reference sequence). There are 13 residues in the CDR3. The CDR3 DNA follows: TGTGCCAGTAGTATTGGGCACTCCTACGAGCAGTACTTC. This translates into CASSIGHSYEQYF.

V usage is TRBV6-1 and J usage is TRBJ2-5; 9 bases align to TRBD2. Per the germline V gene, CDR1 is MNHNS and CDR2 is SASEGT. Trimming cost V 1 base and J 7 bases; bases outside gene matches: 19. The CDR3 is 19 amino acids. In DNA, the CDR3 is TGTGCCAGCAGTGAAGGGGAGGAGCTAGCGGGGTGGAATCGGCGGACCCAGTACTTC. Translating gives CASSEGEELAGWNRRTQYF.

The V call is TRBV18, the J call TRBJ1-6; D possibly corresponds to TRBD1 (5 bases). V was shortened by 4 bases and J by 3 bases, with 10 bases between the two germline ends. This CDR3 is built from 15 residues. Germline V CDR1 and CDR2: KGHSH, LQKENI. Here the CDR3 DNA reads TGTGCCAGCTCACAGACAGCTAACTATAATTCACCCCTCCACTTT. It codes for CASSQTANYNSPLHF.

J is TRBJ1-4 and V is TRBV19, with a tentative D call TRBD1 (6 bases). CDR1 is LNHDA and CDR2 is SQIVND in the germline V gene (reference sequence). The CDR3 runs to 15 residues. Trimming removed 5 bases from V and 2 bases from J, with 12 bases in between. CDR3 sequence reads: CASSPTGRTNEKLFF. CDR3 bases: TGTGCCAGTAGTCCAACAGGGCGGACTAATGAAAAACTGTTTTTT.

DNA for the CDR3: TGTGCCAGCGCTGGAGGTTACGGGAGTCTCGATGAGACCCAGTACTTC. It specifies CASAGGYGSLDETQYF. J is TRBJ2-5 and V is TRBV9, with D perhaps matching TRBD2 (6 bases). The CDR3 runs to 16 residues. CDR1 and CDR2 (germline): SGDLS, YYNGEE. V was clipped by 7 bases and J by 5 bases, with 24 bases between them.

This clone turned up a few times. This chain links TRBV6-4 with TRBJ2-1; 9 bases align to TRBD1. This CDR3 spans 14 amino acids. Germline CDR1 is MRHNA and CDR2 is SNTAGT. The ends lost 6 bases at V and 10 bases at J; junction bases unmatched: 10. The CDR3 sequence is CASSSTGTGLEQFF. CDR3 nucleotide sequence: TGTGCCAGCAGCTCTACCGGGACAGGGTTGGAGCAGTTCTTC.

The CDR3 loop reads CASSKGARDTQYF. In nucleotides, the CDR3 is TGTGCCAGCAGTAAGGGGGCACGAGATACGCAGTATTTT. The chain is built from TRBV2 and TRBJ2-3, with TRBD1 matching over 7 bases. CDR3 size: 13 residues. J gave up 5 bases and V 5 bases, and 4 bases lay outside the gene matches. From germline, CDR1 is SNHLY and CDR2 FYNNEI.